The 25 T cell receptor beta chains below all came from one sample that was sequenced in a study of cytomegalovirus exposure and HLA in healthy donors. Researchers ran the PCR with 60 Vbeta and 13 Jbeta primers. Assay: immunoSEQ multiplex PCR; the TCRdb copy retains only in-frame clones and omits some. This table has more than 80,000 clones, roughly 82% appearing once. The source material was PBMCs. Receptors were obtained from a male donor in good health and CMV-seropositive.

The chain carries TRBV28 and TRBJ2-7; tentatively, D is TRBD2 (6 bases). The V gene's germline CDR1 is MDHEN and CDR2 SYDVKM. The CDR3 is 20 residues long. Deletions cut 4 bases from V and 1 base from J, with 29 bases between. This CDR3 reads CASSYRPDLRLATDSYEQYF. The CDR3 DNA is TGTGCCAGCAGTTACCGACCCGACCTTCGCCTAGCGACCGATTCCTACGAGCAGTACTTC.

This clone was recorded a few times. The gene calls are TRBV7-6 and TRBJ2-7; a weak D match, TRBD1 (6 bases). The CDR3 consists of 15 residues. Germline V CDR1 and CDR2: SGHVS, FNYEAQ. With 4 bases removed from V and 2 bases from J, the gap between germline ends came to 15 bases. CDR3 region: CASSSSFGGTYEQYF. The CDR3 DNA follows: TGTGCCAGCAGCTCCTCTTTTGGGGGCACCTACGAGCAGTACTTC.

In this sample, this clone turned up a few times. The chain joins TRBV10-2 to TRBJ1-1; the D gene is possibly TRBD1 (5 bases). CDR1 is WSHSY, CDR2 SAAADI, per germline. The CDR3 runs to 14 residues. V lost 5 bases and J 5 bases, leaving 15 bases between the germline ends. The CDR3 sequence: CASSTVAGKTEAFF. The CDR3 nucleotides are TGCGCCAGCAGTACTGTCGCAGGGAAAACTGAAGCTTTCTTT.

The V and J genes are TRBV5-8 and TRBJ1-1; a weak D match, TRBD1 (6 bases). The CDR3 covers 16 residues. CDR1 is SGHTS and CDR2 is YDEGEE in the germline V gene. Trimming shortened V by 0 bases and J by 0 bases, and 12 bases separated the two germline ends. CDR3 amino acids: CASSLGTENMNTEAFF. In DNA, the CDR3 is TGTGCCAGCAGCTTGGGGACAGAGAACATGAACACTGAAGCTTTCTTT.

V is TRBV5-1 and J is TRBJ2-5, with 8 bases aligning to TRBD2. Germline V gene sequence: CDR1 SGHRS, CDR2 YFSETQ. This CDR3 contains 14 residues. Trimming removed 0 bases from V and 5 bases from J; junction bases left unmatched: 3. CDR3 region: CASSLASSGETQYF. The CDR3 DNA follows: TGCGCCAGCAGCTTGGCCTCTAGCGGGGAGACCCAGTACTTC. Full variable domain (rest looked up from reference TRBV5-1 and TRBJ2-5): KAGVTQTPRYLIKTRGQQVTLSCSPISGHRSVSWYQQTPGQGLQFLFEYFSETQRNKGNFPGRFSGRQFSNSRSEMNVSTLELGDSALYLCASSLASSGETQYFGPGTRLLVL.

This clone was observed a single time. This rearrangement joins TRBV29-1 to TRBJ2-7; 7 bases map to TRBD2. In germline, CDR1 is SQVTM, CDR2 ANQGSEA. Losses at the gene ends were 4 bases for V and 0 bases for J; bases not matched to a gene: 6. The CDR3 extends over 14 amino acids. CDR3 DNA sequence: TGCAGCGTTGGTCCCTCGGGGGGCTCCTACGAGCAGTACTTC. It is translated as CSVGPSGGSYEQYF.

The rearrangement links TRBV19 to TRBJ1-4; weak D call: TRBD1 (5 bases). V dropped 4 bases and J dropped 15 bases, with 15 bases sitting between them. Per germline, CDR1 LNHDA and CDR2 SQIVND (reference sequence). This CDR3 contains 12 residues. CDR3 coding DNA: TGTGCCAGTAGTACTTGGCGGGACCTGATGTTTTTT. Protein sequence: CASSTWRDLMFF. The entire variable domain, with the rest obtained from reference TRBV19 and TRBJ1-4, is as follows: DGGITQSPKYLFRKEGQNVTLSCEQNLNHDAMYWYRQDPGQGLRLIYYSQIVNDFQKGDIAEGYSVSREKKESFPLTVTSAQKNPTAFYLCASSTWRDLMFFGSGTQLSVL.

In its sample, this clone was seen once. This chain joins TRBV6-4 and TRBJ1-4; tentatively, D is TRBD1 (5 bases). Germline CDR1 MRHNA, CDR2 SNTAGT. This CDR3 is 21 amino acids long. V was pared by 2 bases and J by 0 bases, with 25 bases between. Here the CDR3 DNA reads TGTGCCAGCAGTGACGGTGACGGGAGGGGCAAGAGAGGAGCAACTAATGAAAAACTGTTTTTT. Amino acid sequence: CASSDGDGRGKRGATNEKLFF.

The rearrangement uses TRBV6-5 and TRBJ1-4, with D possibly matching TRBD1 (5 bases). Germline V gene sequence: CDR1 MNHEY, CDR2 SVGAGI. CDR3 length equals 13 residues. The V end was cut by 4 bases, the J end by 7 bases, with 10 bases between. This CDR3 is CASSSGRGEKLFF. In nucleotides, the CDR3 is TGTGCCAGCAGTTCAGGGAGGGGTGAAAAACTGTTTTTT.

The rearrangement uses TRBV6-5 and TRBJ2-3; D gene ambiguous. V was pared by 2 bases and J by 0 bases, with 12 bases between. The CDR3 has 16 amino acids. Germline CDR1 reads MNHEY; CDR2 reads SVGAGI. CDR3 in DNA: TGTGCCAGCAGTTACACGCGTTGGGCCAGCACAGATACGCAGTATTTT. It translates to CASSYTRWASTDTQYF.

The V gene is TRBV5-1, the J gene TRBJ1-1; perhaps TRBD1 as D (6 bases). The germline V and J ends were trimmed by 4 bases and 0 bases, with 16 bases remaining between them. The CDR3 is made up of 16 amino acids. In germline, CDR1 is SGHRS, CDR2 YFSETQ. CDR3 coding DNA: TGCGCCAGCAGCGCACAACTGGGACAAATGAACACTGAAGCTTTCTTT. This encodes CASSAQLGQMNTEAFF.

The chain uses TRBV6-5 and TRBJ2-7, with D perhaps matching TRBD2 (6 bases). The CDR3 runs to 13 residues. From germline, CDR1 is MNHEY and CDR2 SVGAGI. V lost 6 bases to trimming and J lost 4 bases, with 13 bases between them. The CDR3 reads CASSLWRGYEQYF. The CDR3 region has the DNA TGTGCCAGCAGCCTTTGGCGGGGTTACGAGCAGTACTTC.

The chain recombines TRBV13 with TRBJ1-1; no clear D. The CDR3 has 12 residues. The V gene's germline CDR1 is PRHDT and CDR2 FYEKMQ (reference sequence). The V gene lost 8 bases and the J gene lost 5 bases, with 12 bases spanning the gap. CDR3 loop: CASFTGLTEAFF. DNA of the CDR3: TGTGCCAGCTTTACTGGGCTTACTGAAGCTTTCTTT.

This clone was detected once. CDR3 in DNA: TGTGCCAGCAGCCGAAACAGGGGCTACGAGCAGTACTTC. Translating it yields CASSRNRGYEQYF. V usage is TRBV5-4 and J usage is TRBJ2-7; 7 bases fit TRBD1. This CDR3 comprises 13 residues. The germline V gene encodes CDR1 SGHNT and CDR2 YYREEE (reference sequence). Trimming cost V 4 bases and J 3 bases; bases outside gene matches: 4.

This clone was picked up one time. The chain couples TRBV4-2 to TRBJ2-7; D is perhaps TRBD1 (5 bases). The V end was cut by 0 bases, the J end by 3 bases, with 6 bases between. The germline gives CDR1 LGHNA, CDR2 YNFKEQ. The length of the CDR3 is 13 residues. The CDR3 DNA follows: TGTGCCAGCAGCCAAGACAGGGACTACGAGCAGTACTTC. It yields the protein CASSQDRDYEQYF.

The V and J genes are TRBV7-2 and TRBJ2-5, with 12 nucleotides matching TRBD2. This CDR3 is 17 amino acids long. In germline, CDR1 is SGHTA, CDR2 FQGNSA. With V trimmed by 2 bases and J by 5 bases, 9 bases remained unmatched. The CDR3 sequence is CASSLRSSGRAGETQYF. CDR3 in DNA: TGTGCCAGCAGCTTAAGGTCTAGCGGGAGGGCCGGGGAGACCCAGTACTTC.

The genes are TRBV4-3 and TRBJ2-1, with TRBD1 matching over 10 bases. This CDR3 has 15 amino acids. Germline assignment: CDR1 LGHNA and CDR2 YSLEER. The ends lost 5 bases at V and 8 bases at J; junction bases unmatched: 9. Here the CDR3 reads CASSYGTGVSDEQFF. In nucleotides, the CDR3 is TGCGCCAGCAGCTACGGGACAGGGGTTTCGGATGAGCAGTTCTTC.

The chain joins TRBV10-3 to TRBJ2-3; 8 bases agree with TRBD2. This CDR3 has 15 amino acids. V lost 11 bases and J lost 5; bases outside the gene matches: 15. Germline CDR1 is ENHRY and CDR2 is SYGVKD. The CDR3 sequence is CASQRSGRSEDTQYF. The DNA for the CDR3 is TGTGCCTCTCAACGCAGCGGGAGAAGTGAAGATACGCAGTATTTT.

The chain links TRBV4-1 to TRBJ2-7; the D gene is possibly TRBD1 (5 bases). CDR3 length: 16 amino acids. With 2 bases removed from V and 1 base from J, the gap between germline ends came to 15 bases. Germline V gene sequence: CDR1 MGHRA, CDR2 YSYEKL. The CDR3 is CASSQKPKPGSYEQYF. The CDR3 DNA reads as TGCGCCAGCAGCCAAAAGCCAAAACCAGGGTCCTACGAGCAGTACTTC.

This sequence joins TRBV6-5 and TRBJ2-1; D is uncertain. CDR3 length: 12 residues. Trimming stripped 4 bases from V and 8 bases from J, with 9 bases between. Germline values: CDR1 MNHEY, CDR2 SVGAGI. The CDR3 region is CASSSPSDEQFF. The CDR3 DNA sequence: TGTGCCAGCAGTTCCCCCAGCGATGAGCAGTTCTTC.

This clone was picked up one time. The chain employs TRBV4-3 and TRBJ1-4; TRBD1 matches 8 bases. Germline lookup yields CDR1 LGHNA and CDR2 YSLEER. There are 16 residues in the CDR3. The J segment lost 4 bases and the V segment lost 1 base, leaving 5 bases of the junction unmatched. CDR3 in amino acids: CASSQGQGAGNEKLFF. The DNA for the CDR3 is TGCGCCAGCAGCCAAGGCCAGGGGGCGGGTAATGAAAAACTGTTTTTT.

The V call is TRBV18, the J call TRBJ1-5; D is possibly TRBD1 (6 bases). Trimming took 0 bases from V and 7 from J, leaving 13 bases between them. There are 15 residues in the CDR3. Germline V gene lookup returns CDR1 KGHSH and CDR2 LQKENI. As DNA, the CDR3 is TGTGCCAGCTCACCACCGGGGGCAGGGAGACAGCCCCAGCATTTT. Amino acids: CASSPPGAGRQPQHF.

V usage is TRBV4-3 and J usage is TRBJ2-2; weak D call: TRBD1 (6 bases). Germline lookup yields CDR1 LGHNA and CDR2 YSLEER. Trimming removed 4 bases from V and 4 bases from J, with 13 bases in between. The CDR3 sequence is 15 residues long. The CDR3 region has the DNA TGCGCCAGCAGCCTGGAGCAGGGGCCCACCGGGGAGCTGTTTTTT. The encoded protein is CASSLEQGPTGELFF.

The chain has TRBV7-2 and TRBJ2-7; TRBD1 might be the D (6 bases). The CDR3 is 14 amino acids. Germline CDR1 SGHTA, CDR2 FQGNSA. V lost 2 bases and J 4 bases, leaving 12 bases between the germline ends. CDR3: CASSLPGHQYEQYF. CDR3 in DNA: TGTGCCAGCAGCTTACCGGGACACCAGTACGAGCAGTACTTC.

Regarding this clone: A junction boundary mismatches the germline segment, possibly from a read error. The chain carries TRBV4-3 and TRBJ1-2; weak D call: TRBD1 (5 bases). Germline assignment: CDR1 LGHNA and CDR2 YSLEER. This CDR3 is 15 amino acids long. DNA of the CDR3: TGCGCCAGCAGCCAAGAAGAACAGGCCATCTATGGCTACCCCTTC. As protein: CASSQEEQAIYGYPF.